This T cell receptor beta chain was identified in a study of blood T cell repertoires in COVID-19. As for the study in general: Material from acute and convalescent COVID-19 was sourced from the United States, Italy and Spain. In each case, the material was cDNA or gDNA derived from T cells, B-cell-depleted T cells, or PBMCs.

Per the study methods: For nucleated cells, counts were estimated from reference gene primer amplification. Clones were sequenced by immunoSEQ multiplex PCR, and TCRdb holds only the in-frame ones, with some missing. The V and J calls and clone size were taken over from that table, and D and trimming were inferred from the DNA. The sample consists of 200,000 to 250,000 clones, more than 75% of them appearing once. The V gene end was trimmed by 11 bases and the J gene end by 8 bases; junction bases not matched to a gene: 6. Germline-derived CDR1 and CDR2 are LGHDT and YNNKEL (reference sequence). The CDR3 contains 13 residues.

Input material: peripheral blood. The chain has TRBV3-1 (or the pseudogene TRBV3-2) and TRBJ1-6, with TRBD1 identical over 10 bases. The TCR comes from a man in his forties with acute or convalescent COVID-19. The CDR3 loop is CASTDRGYSPLHF. CDR3 nucleotide sequence: TGTGCCTCTACGGACAGGGGGTATTCACCCCTCCACTTT.